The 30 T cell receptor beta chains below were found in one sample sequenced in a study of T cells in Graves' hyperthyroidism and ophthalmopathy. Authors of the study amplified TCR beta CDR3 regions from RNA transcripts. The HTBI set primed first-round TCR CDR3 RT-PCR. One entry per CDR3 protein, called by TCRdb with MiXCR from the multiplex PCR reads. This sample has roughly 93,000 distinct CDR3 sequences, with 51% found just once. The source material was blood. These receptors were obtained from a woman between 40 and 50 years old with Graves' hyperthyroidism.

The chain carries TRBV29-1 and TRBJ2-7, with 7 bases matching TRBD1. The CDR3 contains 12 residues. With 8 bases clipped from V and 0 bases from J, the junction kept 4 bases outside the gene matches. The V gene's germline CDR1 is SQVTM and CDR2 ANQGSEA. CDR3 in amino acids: CSTRDSSYEQYF. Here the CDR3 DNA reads TGCAGCACTAGGGACAGCTCCTACGAGCAGTACTTC.

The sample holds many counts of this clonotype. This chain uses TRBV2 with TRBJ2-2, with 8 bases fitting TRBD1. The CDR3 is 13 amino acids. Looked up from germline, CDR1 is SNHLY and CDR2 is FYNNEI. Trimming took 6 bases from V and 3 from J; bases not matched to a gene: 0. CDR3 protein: CASRDRDTGELFF. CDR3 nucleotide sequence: TGTGCCAGCAGGGACAGGGACACCGGGGAGCTGTTTTTT.

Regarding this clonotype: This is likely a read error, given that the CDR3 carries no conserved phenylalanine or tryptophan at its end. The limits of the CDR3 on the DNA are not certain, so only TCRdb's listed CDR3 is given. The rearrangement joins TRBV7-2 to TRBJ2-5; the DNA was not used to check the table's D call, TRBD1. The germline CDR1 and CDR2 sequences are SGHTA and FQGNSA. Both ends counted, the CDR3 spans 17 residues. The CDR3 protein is CASSSTPGQGVWETLYS.

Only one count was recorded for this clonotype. For the CDR3, the DNA is TGTGCCAGTAGGCGGAGCCAGCCTTTCGGGGAGCAGTACTTC. Protein: CASRRSQPFGEQYF. The chain uses TRBV19 and TRBJ2-7; D not certain. Per germline, CDR1 LNHDA and CDR2 SQIVND (reference sequence). Between the trimmed V and J ends, which lost 6 bases and 7 bases, there was a span of 19 bases. The CDR3 is 14 residues long.

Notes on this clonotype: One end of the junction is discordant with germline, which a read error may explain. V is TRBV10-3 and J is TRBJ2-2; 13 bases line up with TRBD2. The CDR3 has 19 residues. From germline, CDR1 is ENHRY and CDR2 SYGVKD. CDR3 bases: TGTGCCACCAGTGACCGCCACCCGGGACTAGCGGGACCTACCGGGGAGCTGTTTTTT. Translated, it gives CATSDRHPGLAGPTGELFF.

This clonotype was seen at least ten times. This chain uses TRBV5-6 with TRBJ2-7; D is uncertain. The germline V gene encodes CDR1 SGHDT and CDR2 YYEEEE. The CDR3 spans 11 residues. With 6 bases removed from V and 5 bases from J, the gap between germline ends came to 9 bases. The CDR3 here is CASTVANEQYF. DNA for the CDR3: TGTGCCAGCACAGTGGCCAACGAGCAGTACTTC.

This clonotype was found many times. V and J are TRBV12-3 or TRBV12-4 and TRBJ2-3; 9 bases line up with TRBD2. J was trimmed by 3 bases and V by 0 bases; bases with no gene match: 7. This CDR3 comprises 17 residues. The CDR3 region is CASSLAMVAGVTDTQYF. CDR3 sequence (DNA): TGTGCCAGCAGTTTAGCGATGGTAGCGGGAGTAACAGATACGCAGTATTTT.

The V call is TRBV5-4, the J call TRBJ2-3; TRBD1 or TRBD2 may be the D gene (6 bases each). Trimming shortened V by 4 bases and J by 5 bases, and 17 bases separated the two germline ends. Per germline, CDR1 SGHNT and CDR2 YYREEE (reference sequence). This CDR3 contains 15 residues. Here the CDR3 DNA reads TGTGCCAGCAGCAGACCGACAGGAGGGGAAGATACGCAGTATTTT. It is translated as CASSRPTGGEDTQYF.

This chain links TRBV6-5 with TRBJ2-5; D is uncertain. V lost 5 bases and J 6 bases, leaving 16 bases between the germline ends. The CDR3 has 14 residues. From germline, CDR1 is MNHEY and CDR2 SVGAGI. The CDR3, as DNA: TGTGCCAGCAGTAAAAGCACATTGACCAAGACCCAGTACTTC. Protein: CASSKSTLTKTQYF.

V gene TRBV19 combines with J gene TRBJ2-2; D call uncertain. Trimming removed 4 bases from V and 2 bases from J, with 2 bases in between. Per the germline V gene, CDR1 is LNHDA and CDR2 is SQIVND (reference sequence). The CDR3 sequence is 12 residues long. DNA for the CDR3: TGTGCCAGTAGTACCAACACCGGGGAGCTGTTTTTT. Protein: CASSTNTGELFF. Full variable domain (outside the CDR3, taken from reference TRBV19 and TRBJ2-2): DGGITQSPKYLFRKEGQNVTLSCEQNLNHDAMYWYRQDPGQGLRLIYYSQIVNDFQKGDIAEGYSVSREKKESFPLTVTSAQKNPTAFYLCASSTNTGELFFGEGSRLTVL.

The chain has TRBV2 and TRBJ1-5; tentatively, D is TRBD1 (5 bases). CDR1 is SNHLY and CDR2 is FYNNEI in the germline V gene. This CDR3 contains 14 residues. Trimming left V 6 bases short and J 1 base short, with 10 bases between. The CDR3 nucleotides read TGTGCCAGCAGACTCGGGGACAGCAATCAGCCCCAGCATTTT. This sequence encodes CASRLGDSNQPQHF. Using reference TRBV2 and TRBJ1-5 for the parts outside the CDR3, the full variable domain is EPEVTQTPSHQVTQMGQEVILRCVPISNHLYFYWYRQILGQKVEFLVSFYNNEISEKSEIFDDQFSVERPDGSNFTLKIRSTKLEDSAMYFCASRLGDSNQPQHFGDGTRLSIL.

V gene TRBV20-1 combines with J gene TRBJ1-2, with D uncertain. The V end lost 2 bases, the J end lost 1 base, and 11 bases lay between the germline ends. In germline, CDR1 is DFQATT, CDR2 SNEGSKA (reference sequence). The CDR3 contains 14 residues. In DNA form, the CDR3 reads TGCAGTGCTAGACGAGGAGATTTTAACTATGGCTACACCTTC. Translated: CSARRGDFNYGYTF.

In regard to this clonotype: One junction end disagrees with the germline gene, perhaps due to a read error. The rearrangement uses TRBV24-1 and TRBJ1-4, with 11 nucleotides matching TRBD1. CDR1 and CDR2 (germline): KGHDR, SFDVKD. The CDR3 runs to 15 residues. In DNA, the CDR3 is TGTGCCAGCAGTCTGGACAGGGGGCGGGGAGAAAAACTGTTTTTT. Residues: CASSLDRGRGEKLFF.

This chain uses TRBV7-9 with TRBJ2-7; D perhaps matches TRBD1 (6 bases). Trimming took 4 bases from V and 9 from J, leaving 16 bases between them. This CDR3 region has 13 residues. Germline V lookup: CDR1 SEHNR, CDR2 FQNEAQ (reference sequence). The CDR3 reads CASSSTGVDGQYF. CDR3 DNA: TGTGCCAGCAGCTCGACAGGTGTTGACGGGCAGTACTTC.

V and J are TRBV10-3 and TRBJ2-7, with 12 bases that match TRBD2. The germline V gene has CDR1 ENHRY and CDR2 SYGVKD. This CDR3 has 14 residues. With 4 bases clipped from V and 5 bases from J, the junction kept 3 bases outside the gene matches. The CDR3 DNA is TGTGCCATCAGTGGACTAGCGGGAGATAACGAGCAGTACTTC. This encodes CAISGLAGDNEQYF.

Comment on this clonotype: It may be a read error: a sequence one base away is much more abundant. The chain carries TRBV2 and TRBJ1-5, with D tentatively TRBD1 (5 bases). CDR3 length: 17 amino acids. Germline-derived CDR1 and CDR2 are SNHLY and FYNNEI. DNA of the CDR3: TGTGCCAGCAGTTGGGACCCTCTTCTTGGACACAATCTGCCCCAGCATTTT. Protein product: CASSWDPLLGHNLPQHF.

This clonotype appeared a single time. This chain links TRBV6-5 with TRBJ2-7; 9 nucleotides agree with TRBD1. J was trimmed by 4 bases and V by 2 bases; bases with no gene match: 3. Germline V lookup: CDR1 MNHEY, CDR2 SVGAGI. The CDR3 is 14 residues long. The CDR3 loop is CASSYGQGTYEQYF. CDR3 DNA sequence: TGTGCCAGCAGTTACGGACAGGGGACTTACGAGCAGTACTTC.

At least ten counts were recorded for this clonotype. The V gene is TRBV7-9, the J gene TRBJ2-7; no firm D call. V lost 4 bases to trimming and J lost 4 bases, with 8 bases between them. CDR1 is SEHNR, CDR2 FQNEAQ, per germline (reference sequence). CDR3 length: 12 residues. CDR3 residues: CASSSILYEQYF. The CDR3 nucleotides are TGTGCCAGCAGCTCCATCCTTTACGAGCAGTACTTC.

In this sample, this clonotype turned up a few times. Written as DNA, the CDR3 is TGCGCCAGCAGCCAAGGGCCGATTGGGGCCAACGTCCTGACTTTC. Its translation is CASSQGPIGANVLTF. The J gene is TRBJ2-6, the V gene TRBV4-1; D gene unclear. Germline CDR1 MGHRA, CDR2 YSYEKL. The CDR3 is made up of 15 amino acids. Trimming removed 1 base at V and 3 bases at J, with 7 bases between.

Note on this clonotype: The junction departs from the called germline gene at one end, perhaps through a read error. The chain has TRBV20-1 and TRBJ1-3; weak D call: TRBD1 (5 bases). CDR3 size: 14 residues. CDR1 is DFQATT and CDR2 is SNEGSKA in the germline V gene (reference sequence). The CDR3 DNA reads TGCAGTTCTAGAGACCAACAGGACCCGAACACCATATATTTT. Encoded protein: CSSRDQQDPNTIYF.

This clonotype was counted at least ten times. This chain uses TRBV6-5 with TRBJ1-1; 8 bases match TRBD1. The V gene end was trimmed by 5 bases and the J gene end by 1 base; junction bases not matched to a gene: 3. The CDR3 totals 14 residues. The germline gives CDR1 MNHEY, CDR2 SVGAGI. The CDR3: CASSLQGENTEAFF. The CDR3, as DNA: TGTGCCAGCAGTCTACAGGGGGAGAACACTGAAGCTTTCTTT.

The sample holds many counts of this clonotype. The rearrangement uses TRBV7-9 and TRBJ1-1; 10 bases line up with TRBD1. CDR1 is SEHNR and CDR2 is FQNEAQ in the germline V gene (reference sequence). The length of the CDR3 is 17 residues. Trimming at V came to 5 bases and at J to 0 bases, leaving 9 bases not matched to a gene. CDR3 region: CASSVRDRGPVNTEAFF. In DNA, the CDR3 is TGTGCCAGCAGCGTCCGGGACAGGGGCCCAGTGAACACTGAAGCTTTCTTT.

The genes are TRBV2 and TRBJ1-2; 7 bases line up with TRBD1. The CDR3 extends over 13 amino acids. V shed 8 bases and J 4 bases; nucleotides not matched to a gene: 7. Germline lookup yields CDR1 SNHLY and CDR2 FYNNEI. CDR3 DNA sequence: TGTGCCAGCGTTGGACAGGCGGGCTATGGCTACACCTTC. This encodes CASVGQAGYGYTF.

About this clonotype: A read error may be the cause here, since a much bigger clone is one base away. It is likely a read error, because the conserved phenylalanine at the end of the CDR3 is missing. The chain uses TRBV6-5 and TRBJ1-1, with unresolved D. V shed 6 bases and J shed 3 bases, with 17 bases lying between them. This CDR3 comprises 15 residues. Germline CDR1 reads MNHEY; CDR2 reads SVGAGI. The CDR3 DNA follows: TGTGCCAGCAGACAAGAGGTAGGGAAGTACACTGAAGCTTTCCTT. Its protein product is CASRQEVGKYTEAFL.

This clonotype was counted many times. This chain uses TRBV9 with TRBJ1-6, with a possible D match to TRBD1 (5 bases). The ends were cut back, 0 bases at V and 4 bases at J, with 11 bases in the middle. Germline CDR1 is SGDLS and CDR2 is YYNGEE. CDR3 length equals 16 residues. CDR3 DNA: TGTGCCAGCAGCGTAGCTACAGGCGGGTATAATTCACCCCTCCACTTT. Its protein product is CASSVATGGYNSPLHF. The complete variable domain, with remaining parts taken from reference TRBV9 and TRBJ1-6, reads DSGVTQTPKHLITATGQRVTLRCSPRSGDLSVYWYQQSLDQGLQFLIQYYNGEERAKGNILERFSAQQFPDLHSELNLSSLELGDSALYFCASSVATGGYNSPLHFGNGTRLTVT.

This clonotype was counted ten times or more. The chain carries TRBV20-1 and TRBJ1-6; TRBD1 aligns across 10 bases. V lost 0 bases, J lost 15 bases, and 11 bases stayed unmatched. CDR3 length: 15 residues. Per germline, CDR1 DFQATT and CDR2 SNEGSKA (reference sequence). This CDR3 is CSARDSGTGASFLHF. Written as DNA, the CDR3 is TGCAGTGCTAGAGATAGCGGGACAGGGGCCTCGTTCCTCCACTTT.

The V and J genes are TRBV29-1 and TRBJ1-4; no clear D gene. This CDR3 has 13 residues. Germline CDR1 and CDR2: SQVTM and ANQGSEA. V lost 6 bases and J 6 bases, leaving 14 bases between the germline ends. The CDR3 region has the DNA TGCAGCGTAGCGTTAGGGAAGGATGAAAAACTGTTTTTT. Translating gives CSVALGKDEKLFF.

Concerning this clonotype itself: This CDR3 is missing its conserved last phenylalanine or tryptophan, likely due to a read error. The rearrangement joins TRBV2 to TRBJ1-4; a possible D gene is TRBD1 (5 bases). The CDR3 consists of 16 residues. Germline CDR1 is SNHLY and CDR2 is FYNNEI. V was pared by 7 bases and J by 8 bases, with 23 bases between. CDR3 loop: CASTYRIGGPGEKLFL. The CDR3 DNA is TGTGCCAGCACCTATAGGATCGGGGGACCAGGAGAAAAACTGTTTCTT.

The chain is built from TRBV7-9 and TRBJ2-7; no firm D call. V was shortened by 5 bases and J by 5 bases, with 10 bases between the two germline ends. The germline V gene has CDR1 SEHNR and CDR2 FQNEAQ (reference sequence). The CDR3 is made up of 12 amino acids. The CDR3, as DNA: TGTGCCAGCAGCCTCGATGGGCACGAGCAGTACTTC. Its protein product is CASSLDGHEQYF.

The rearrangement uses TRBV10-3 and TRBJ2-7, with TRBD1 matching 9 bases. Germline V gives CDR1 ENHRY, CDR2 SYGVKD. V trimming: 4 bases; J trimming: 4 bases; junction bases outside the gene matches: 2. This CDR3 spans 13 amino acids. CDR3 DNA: TGTGCCATCAGTGTTGGACAGGGGTACGAGCAGTACTTC. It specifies CAISVGQGYEQYF.